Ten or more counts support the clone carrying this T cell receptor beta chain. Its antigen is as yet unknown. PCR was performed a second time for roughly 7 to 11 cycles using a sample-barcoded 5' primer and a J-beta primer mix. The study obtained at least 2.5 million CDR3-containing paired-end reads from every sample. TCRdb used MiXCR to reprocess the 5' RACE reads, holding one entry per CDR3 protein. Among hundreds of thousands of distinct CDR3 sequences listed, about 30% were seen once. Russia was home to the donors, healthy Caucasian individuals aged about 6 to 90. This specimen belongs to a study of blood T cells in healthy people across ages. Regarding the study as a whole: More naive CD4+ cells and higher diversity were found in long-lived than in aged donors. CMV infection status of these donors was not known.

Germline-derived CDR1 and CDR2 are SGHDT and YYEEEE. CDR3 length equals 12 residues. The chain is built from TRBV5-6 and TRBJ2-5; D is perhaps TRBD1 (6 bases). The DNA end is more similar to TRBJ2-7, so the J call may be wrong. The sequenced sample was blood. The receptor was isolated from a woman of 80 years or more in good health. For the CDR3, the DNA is TGTGCCAGCAGCTTGGGGGGGCGCGAGCAGTACTTC. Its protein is CASSLGGREQYF.